This T cell receptor (beta chain) was observed in a study of T cells after yellow fever vaccination. The CDR3 spans 15 residues. Germline CDR1 is MRHNA and CDR2 is SNTAGT. The V end was cut by 0 bases, the J end by 0 bases, with 6 bases between. In this sample, this clonotype turned up many times. They built TCR cDNA with 5'RACE template switching, a step that put in a universal primer site and UMIs. TCRdb ran MiXCR on the 5' RACE reads and lists one entry per CDR3 protein. The table has over 25,000 distinct CDR3 sequences, less than 7% seen once; the top ten hold approximately 10%. The TCR sequence derives from a man aged 30 to 45 who received the YFV17D yellow fever vaccine. The sample was PBMCs, either bulk or a sorted T-cell subset (CD4+, CD8+, memory, or dextramer-sorted; not recorded which), taken 15 days after the yellow fever booster vaccination. The genes are TRBV6-4 and TRBJ2-1, with D perhaps TRBD2 (6 bases). The CDR3 DNA sequence: TGTGCCAGCAGTGACTCAGCGGGCTCCTACAATGAGCAGTTCTTC. Its translation: CASSDSAGSYNEQFF.